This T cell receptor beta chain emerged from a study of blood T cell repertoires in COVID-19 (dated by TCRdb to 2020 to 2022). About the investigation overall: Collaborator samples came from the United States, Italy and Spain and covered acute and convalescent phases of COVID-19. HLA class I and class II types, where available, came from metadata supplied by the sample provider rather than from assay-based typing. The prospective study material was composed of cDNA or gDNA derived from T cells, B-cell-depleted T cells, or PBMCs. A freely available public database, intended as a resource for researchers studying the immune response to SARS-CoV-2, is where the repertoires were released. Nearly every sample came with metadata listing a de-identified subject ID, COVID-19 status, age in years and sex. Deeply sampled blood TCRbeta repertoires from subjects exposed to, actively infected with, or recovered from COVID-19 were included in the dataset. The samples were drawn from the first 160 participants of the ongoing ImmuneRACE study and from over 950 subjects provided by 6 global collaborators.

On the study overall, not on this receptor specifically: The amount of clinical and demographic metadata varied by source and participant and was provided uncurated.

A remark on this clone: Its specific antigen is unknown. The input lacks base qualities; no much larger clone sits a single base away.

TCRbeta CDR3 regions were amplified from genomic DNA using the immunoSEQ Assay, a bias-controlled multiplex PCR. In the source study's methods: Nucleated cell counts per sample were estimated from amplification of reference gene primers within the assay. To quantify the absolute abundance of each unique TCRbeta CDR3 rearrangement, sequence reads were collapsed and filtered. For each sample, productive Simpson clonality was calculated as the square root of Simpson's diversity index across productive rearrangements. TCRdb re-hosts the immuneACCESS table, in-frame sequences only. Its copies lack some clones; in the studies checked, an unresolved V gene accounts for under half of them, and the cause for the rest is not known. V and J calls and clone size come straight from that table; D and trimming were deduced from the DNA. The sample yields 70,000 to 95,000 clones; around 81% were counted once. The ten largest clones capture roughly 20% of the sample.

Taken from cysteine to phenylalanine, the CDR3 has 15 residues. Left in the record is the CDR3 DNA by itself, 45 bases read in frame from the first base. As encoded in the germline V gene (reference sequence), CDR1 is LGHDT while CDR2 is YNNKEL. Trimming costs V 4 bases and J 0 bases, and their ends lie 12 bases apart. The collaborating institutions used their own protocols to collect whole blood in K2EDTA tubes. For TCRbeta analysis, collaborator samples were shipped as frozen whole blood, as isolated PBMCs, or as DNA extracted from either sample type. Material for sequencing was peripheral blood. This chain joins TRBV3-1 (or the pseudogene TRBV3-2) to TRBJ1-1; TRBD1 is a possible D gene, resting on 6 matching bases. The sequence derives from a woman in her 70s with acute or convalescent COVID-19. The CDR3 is CASSRTWTVNTEAFF. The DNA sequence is TGTGCCAGCAGCCGGACCTGGACAGTGAACACTGAAGCTTTCTTT.